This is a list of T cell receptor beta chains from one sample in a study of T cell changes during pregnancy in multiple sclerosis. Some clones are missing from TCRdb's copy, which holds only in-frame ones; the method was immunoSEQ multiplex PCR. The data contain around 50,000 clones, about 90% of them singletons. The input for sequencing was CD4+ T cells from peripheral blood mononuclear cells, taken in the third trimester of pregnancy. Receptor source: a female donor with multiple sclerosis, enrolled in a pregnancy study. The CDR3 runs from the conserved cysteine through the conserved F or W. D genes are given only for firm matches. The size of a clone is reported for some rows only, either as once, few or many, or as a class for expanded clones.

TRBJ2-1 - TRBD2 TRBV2 TGTGCCAGCAGGCTACTAGCGATTGACAATGAGCAGTTCTTC CASRLLAIDNEQFF
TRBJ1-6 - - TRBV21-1 TGTGCCAGCACCTCGGGACAGATCAAACCCCTCCACTTT CASTSGQIKPLHF
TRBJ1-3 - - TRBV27 TGTGCCAGCAGAGACAGCTCTGGAAACACCATATATTTT CASRDSSGNTIYF
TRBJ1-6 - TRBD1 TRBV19 TGTGCCAGCACCACAGGGGTAGCCTATTCACCCCTCCACTTT CASTTGVAYSPLHF
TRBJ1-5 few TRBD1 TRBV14 TGTGCCAGCAGCCACTGGGACAGTTTGGGAGACAATCAGCCCCAGCATTTT CASSHWDSLGDNQPQHF
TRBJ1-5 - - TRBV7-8 TGTGCCAGCAGCTACAGCGGCGGCAATCAGCCCCAGCATTTT CASSYSGGNQPQHF
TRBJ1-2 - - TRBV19 TGTGCCAGTAGTATTCCTGGACTATTGGGCTACACCTTC CASSIPGLLGYTF
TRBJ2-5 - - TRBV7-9 TGTGCCAGCAGCTCAATGGGCTCGATCCAAGAGACCCAGTACTTC CASSSMGSIQETQYF
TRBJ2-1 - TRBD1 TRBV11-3 TGTGCCAGCAGTTCGGACAGGAGCTATGAGCAGTTCTTC CASSSDRSYEQFF
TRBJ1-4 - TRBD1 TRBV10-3 TGTGCTATCAGTGATAGACAGGGATGGTATGAAAAACTGTTTTTT CAISDRQGWYEKLFF
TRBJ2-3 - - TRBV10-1 TGCGCCAGCAGTGAGTCGACGCGGACAGATACGCAGTATTTT CASSESTRTDTQYF
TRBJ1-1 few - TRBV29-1 TGCAGCGTTGCGGGGAAGATGAACACTGAAGCTTTCTTT CSVAGKMNTEAFF
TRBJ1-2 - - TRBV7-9 TGTGCCAGCAGCTTAGATAGCTATGGCTACACCTTC CASSLDSYGYTF
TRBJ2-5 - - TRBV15 TGTGCCACCAGCAGACAGGGGGGAGAGACCCAGTACTTC CATSRQGGETQYF
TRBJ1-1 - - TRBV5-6 TGTGCCAGCAGTCCCGTCGGGGGGAGTGGAACTGAAGCTTTCTTT CASSPVGGSGTEAFF
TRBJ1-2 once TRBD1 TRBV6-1 TGTGCCAGCCTATGGACAGGGAAAGAAGATGGCTACACCTTC CASLWTGKEDGYTF
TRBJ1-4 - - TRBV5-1 TGCGCCAGCAGGCCGGGGGGCGGATGGGATGAAAAACTGTTTTTT CASRPGGGWDEKLFF
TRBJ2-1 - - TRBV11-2 TGTGCCAGCAGCTTGGGACTCGCCAATGAGCAGTTCTTC CASSLGLANEQFF
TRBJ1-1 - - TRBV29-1 TGCAGCGTTGGGGAGGGCGGTCTGAACACTGAAGCTTTCTTT CSVGEGGLNTEAFF
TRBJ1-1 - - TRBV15 TGTGCCACCAGCAGGACGGGTGATACCACTGAAGCTTTCTTT CATSRTGDTTEAFF
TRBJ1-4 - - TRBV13 TGTGCCAGCAGCTTGCGGGCACCCGCAACTAATGAAAAACTGTTTTTT CASSLRAPATNEKLFF
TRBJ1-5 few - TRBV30 TGTGCCTGGAGTAACGGGCAGGGAAGACAGCCCCAGCATTTT CAWSNGQGRQPQHF
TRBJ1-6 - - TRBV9 TGTGCCAGCAGCGAAGGGAGGAAAAATTCACCCCTCCACTTT CASSEGRKNSPLHF
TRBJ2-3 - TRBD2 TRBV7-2 TGTGCCAGCAGCTCCGCGGGGGGACCGGATACGCAGTATTTT CASSSAGGPDTQYF
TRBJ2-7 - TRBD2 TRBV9 TGTGCCAGCAGCCAGAGCGGGGGTTTCTCCTACGAGCAGTACTTC CASSQSGGFSYEQYF
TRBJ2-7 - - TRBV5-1 TGCGCCAGCAGCTTGGCATCGGGGGTCGTCTCCTACGAGCAGTACTTC CASSLASGVVSYEQYF
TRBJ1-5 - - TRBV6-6 TGTGCCAGCAGTTACTCGAATCCCCGAGATCAGCCCCAGCATTTT CASSYSNPRDQPQHF
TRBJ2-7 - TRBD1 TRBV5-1 TGCGCCAGCAGCGGGAGCTGGGACAGGGTTTACGAGCAGTACTTC CASSGSWDRVYEQYF
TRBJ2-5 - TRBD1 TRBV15 TGTGCCACCAGCAGAGACAGGACAGGGGGGAAAGAGACCCAGTACTTC CATSRDRTGGKETQYF
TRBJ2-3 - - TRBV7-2 TGTGCCAGCAGCTTAAGTTCTATGCGCACAGATACGCAGTATTTT CASSLSSMRTDTQYF
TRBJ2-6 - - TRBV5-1 TGCGCCAGCAGCGGGCCCCTCTCTGGGGCCAACGTCCTGACTTTC CASSGPLSGANVLTF
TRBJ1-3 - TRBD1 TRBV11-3 TGTGCCAGCAGCCCTGGACAGGGCCCTGGAAACACCATATATTTT CASSPGQGPGNTIYF
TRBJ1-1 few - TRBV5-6 TGTGCCAGCAGCTTGGCTCAGGGTCGCAGCACTGAAGCTTTCTTT CASSLAQGRSTEAFF
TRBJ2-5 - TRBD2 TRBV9 TGTGCCAGCAGCCCCTTCCTAGCGGGGGGGCGAGAGACCCAGTACTTC CASSPFLAGGRETQYF
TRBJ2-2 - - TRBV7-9 TGTGCCAGCAGCGTCGACAGATCCACCGGGGAGCTGTTTTTT CASSVDRSTGELFF
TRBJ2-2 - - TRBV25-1 TGTGCCAGCAGTTTATCAGGGCCGGGCACCGGGGAGCTGTTTTTT CASSLSGPGTGELFF
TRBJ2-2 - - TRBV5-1 TGCGCCAGCAGCTTGGATCCGGGATCGGGCACCGGGGAGCTGTTTTTT CASSLDPGSGTGELFF
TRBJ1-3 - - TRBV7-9 TGTGCCAGCAGCCCAGGACTCCCGAGCTCTGGAAACACCATATATTTT CASSPGLPSSGNTIYF
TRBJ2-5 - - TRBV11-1 TGTGCCAGCAGCCAGGACTTAAGAGAGACCCAGTACTTC CASSQDLRETQYF
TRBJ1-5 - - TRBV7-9 TGTGCCAGCAGCCAGGGGTACCAGCCCCAGCATTTT CASSQGYQPQHF
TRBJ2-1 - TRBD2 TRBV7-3 TGTGCCAGCAGCTTGGGGACTAGCGGGGGGGGGCAGTTCTTC CASSLGTSGGGQFF
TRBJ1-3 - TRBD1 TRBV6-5 TGTGCCAGCAGTTACCGGACAGGGGTCGGAAACACCATATATTTT CASSYRTGVGNTIYF
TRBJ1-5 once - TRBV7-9 TGTGCCAGCAGCTACGGGGGAGCGCGGAATCAGCCCCAGCATTTT CASSYGGARNQPQHF
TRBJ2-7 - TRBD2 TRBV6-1 TGTGCCAGCAGGCCAACTAGCGGGGGCAGCTACGAGCAGTACTTC CASRPTSGGSYEQYF
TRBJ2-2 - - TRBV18 TGTGCCAGCTCACCAGGAGGGCTGTGGGCCCCGAACACCGGGGAGCTGTTTTTT CASSPGGLWAPNTGELFF
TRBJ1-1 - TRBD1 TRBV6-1 TGTGCCAGCAGTGACGGGACAGGACAGGGGGGTCGGGGGAGGAACACTGAAGCTTTCTTT CASSDGTGQGGRGRNTEAFF
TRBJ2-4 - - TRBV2 TGTGCCAGCAGTGTGCAACAGCTAAAAAACATTCAGTACTTC CASSVQQLKNIQYF